The rows below give T cell receptor beta chains drawn from one sample of a study of shared clonotypes between healthy human individuals. Method: immunoSEQ multiplex PCR; TCRdb's copy keeps in-frame clones and lacks some. The data contain about 480,000 clones, 79% of them singletons. The sample consisted of PBMCs. The receptors here all came from a woman aged 40 to 49 in good health. Some clones in this sample may be carry-over from other donors' samples. CDR3s include the opening cysteine and the closing phenylalanine or tryptophan. The order of the fields is J gene, V gene, clone size, D gene, CDR3 protein, CDR3 DNA. D genes are given only for firm matches. Clone size is shown for a subset of rows, as once, few, many or a class of expanded clone.

TRBJ2-1 TRBV4-1 - - CASSQPITGPEQFF TGCGCCAGCAGCCAACCAATAACAGGTCCGGAGCAGTTCTTC
TRBJ2-6 TRBV30 - - CAWSRAGSGANVLTF TGTGCCTGGAGTAGGGCAGGGTCTGGGGCCAACGTCCTGACTTTC
TRBJ2-1 TRBV5-4 - TRBD2 CASSPGTSGRGNEQFF TGTGCCAGCAGCCCCGGGACTAGCGGGAGGGGCAATGAGCAGTTCTTC
TRBJ2-2 TRBV28 - - CASKIEPTGELFF TGTGCCAGCAAGATAGAGCCCACCGGGGAGCTGTTTTTT
TRBJ2-3 TRBV11-1 - TRBD2 CASSPLLAGTVDTQYF TGTGCCAGCAGCCCCTTATTAGCGGGCACCGTGGATACGCAGTATTTT
TRBJ2-7 TRBV11-2 - - CASSLEATSYEQYF TGTGCCAGCAGCTTAGAGGCGACATCGTACGAGCAGTACTTC
TRBJ1-5 TRBV18 few TRBD1 CASSPSGQGGNQPQHF TGTGCCAGCTCACCCTCCGGACAGGGGGGGAATCAGCCCCAGCATTTT
TRBJ1-2 TRBV28 once - CASSWGGVGRGHYGYTF TGTGCCAGCAGTTGGGGGGGAGTGGGAAGGGGCCACTATGGCTACACCTTC
TRBJ1-3 TRBV10-3 - TRBD1 CAISESQAGQRNTIYF TGTGCCATCAGTGAGTCGCAAGCGGGACAGCGAAACACCATATATTTT
TRBJ2-1 TRBV5-4 - - CASSLESRAYEQFF TGTGCCAGCAGCTTGGAAAGCCGGGCGTATGAGCAGTTCTTC
TRBJ1-1 TRBV2 few - CASRPLQPNTEAFF TGTGCCAGCAGGCCTTTACAGCCGAACACTGAAGCTTTCTTT
TRBJ2-2 TRBV15 - - CATSRMGQNTGELFF TGTGCCACCAGCAGAATGGGACAGAACACCGGGGAGCTGTTTTTT
TRBJ1-5 TRBV5-8 - - CASSPFRGGGDEPQHF TGTGCCAGCAGCCCATTTCGCGGGGGGGGAGATGAACCCCAGCATTTT
TRBJ1-6 TRBV19 once - CASSISLVRNSPLHF TGTGCCAGTAGTATCTCTTTGGTGAGGAATTCACCCCTCCACTTT
TRBJ2-4 TRBV10-1 few TRBD2 CASSTSGKNHSKNIQYF TGCGCCAGCAGTACTAGCGGAAAAAACCATTCCAAAAACATTCAGTACTTC
TRBJ2-2 TRBV25-1 many TRBD2 CASSGRLAGYAGELFF TGTGCCAGCAGTGGTCGACTAGCGGGATATGCCGGGGAGCTGTTTTTT
TRBJ2-3 TRBV11-1 - - CASSLSGGGTDTQYF TGTGCCAGCAGCTTGAGCGGAGGCGGGACAGATACGCAGTATTTT
TRBJ1-1 TRBV5-5 - - CASSLTVNTEAFF TGTGCCAGCAGCCTCACAGTGAACACTGAAGCTTTCTTT
TRBJ2-7 TRBV29-1 - - CSVTPSGPYEQYF TGCAGCGTTACACCTTCGGGGCCCTACGAGCAGTACTTC
TRBJ2-6 TRBV19 - - CASSMLGEGANVLTF TGTGCCAGTAGTATGCTCGGGGAAGGGGCCAACGTCCTGACTTTC
TRBJ1-1 TRBV4-1 - - CASSPRGGQNTEAFF TGCGCCAGCAGCCCTAGAGGCGGGCAGAACACTGAAGCTTTCTTT
TRBJ2-7 TRBV5-1 few - CASSLGPGLLEQYF TGCGCCAGCAGCTTGGGTCCCGGGCTCCTCGAGCAGTACTTC
TRBJ2-3 TRBV29-1 few - CSVEGGTSSGVDTQYF TGCAGCGTTGAAGGTGGAACTAGTAGTGGTGTAGATACGCAGTATTTT
TRBJ1-2 TRBV9 - - CASSVGQGFYGYTF TGTGCCAGCAGCGTCGGACAAGGGTTCTATGGCTACACCTTC
TRBJ1-5 TRBV4-1 - TRBD1 CASSQDGQGNQPQHF TGCGCCAGCAGCCAAGATGGACAGGGCAATCAGCCCCAGCATTTT
TRBJ1-1 TRBV25-1 - - CATISGVNTEAFF TGTGCCACCATCTCGGGCGTGAACACTGAAGCTTTCTTT
TRBJ2-1 TRBV20-1 - TRBD1 CSAGTGGHQFF TGCAGTGCGGGAACAGGGGGGCACCAGTTCTTC
TRBJ2-1 TRBV11-3 - - CASSLGGRQGFYNEQFF TGTGCCAGCAGCTTGGGGGGCCGACAGGGTTTCTACAATGAGCAGTTCTTC
TRBJ2-6 TRBV11-2 - TRBD1 CASSFRTGGITGANVLTF TGTGCCAGCAGCTTCCGGACAGGGGGAATTACTGGGGCCAACGTCCTGACTTTC
TRBJ2-3 TRBV4-2 - TRBD1 CASSQDRGQVADTQYF TGTGCCAGCAGCCAAGATCGGGGACAGGTTGCGGATACGCAGTATTTT
TRBJ1-2 TRBV7-9 - - CASSGVLYHGTYGYTF TGTGCCAGCAGCGGTGTACTATACCATGGGACCTATGGCTACACCTTC
TRBJ2-5 TRBV14 - TRBD1 CASSQPTPDRGETQYF TGTGCCAGCAGCCAACCTACCCCAGACAGGGGAGAGACCCAGTACTTC
TRBJ2-7 TRBV18 - - CASSQNPSGPYEQYF TGTGCCAGCTCACAGAACCCCTCTGGACCCTACGAGCAGTACTTC
TRBJ2-7 TRBV29-1 - - CSVGPGTYEQYF TGCAGCGTTGGGCCTGGCACCTACGAGCAGTACTTC
TRBJ2-3 TRBV19 once TRBD2 CASSIRASGTNRASTDTQYF TGTGCCAGTAGTATTCGGGCTAGCGGGACGAATCGGGCTAGCACAGATACGCAGTATTTT
TRBJ2-5 TRBV5-1 once - CASSLGREKETQYF TGCGCCAGCAGCTTGGGGCGGGAAAAAGAGACCCAGTACTTC
TRBJ2-7 TRBV7-2 - - CASSSYAGYSSTYEQYF TGTGCCAGCAGCTCCTACGCGGGGTACAGCTCAACCTACGAGCAGTACTTC
TRBJ2-5 TRBV2 few TRBD2 CASSARLAGEETQYF TGTGCCAGCAGTGCCAGACTAGCGGGAGAAGAGACCCAGTACTTC
TRBJ2-5 TRBV9 - - CASSEGLQETQYF TGTGCCAGCAGCGAGGGGTTGCAAGAGACCCAGTACTTC
TRBJ2-1 TRBV9 - TRBD2 CASSSRASGPTYNEQFF TGTGCCAGCAGCTCCCGGGCTAGCGGGCCGACCTACAATGAGCAGTTCTTC
TRBJ2-3 TRBV4-3 - TRBD2 CASSQHPPRGSGRGNTQYF TGCGCCAGCAGCCAGCACCCCCCCCGGGGTAGCGGGAGAGGAAATACGCAGTATTTT
TRBJ2-3 TRBV18 once TRBD2 CASSPTSGKTDTQYF TGTGCCAGCTCACCAACCAGCGGGAAAACAGATACGCAGTATTTT
TRBJ2-3 TRBV7-8 - - CASSPRTGTDTQYF TGTGCCAGCAGCCCCCGGACGGGCACAGATACGCAGTATTTT
TRBJ2-1 TRBV7-9 - TRBD2 CASSPTGTRGYNEQFF TGTGCCAGCAGCCCGACTGGGACTAGAGGATACAATGAGCAGTTCTTC
TRBJ1-3 TRBV29-1 - TRBD1 CSVVGQGDTIYF TGCAGCGTTGTCGGACAGGGGGACACCATATATTTT
TRBJ2-1 TRBV6-6 - TRBD2 CASSPRWLAGGYEQFF TGTGCCAGCAGTCCCCGGTGGCTAGCGGGAGGCTATGAGCAGTTCTTC
TRBJ1-1 TRBV19 - - CASTPGRKGEAFF TGTGCCAGTACCCCCGGTAGGAAAGGTGAAGCTTTCTTT
TRBJ2-2 TRBV21-1 - - CASSKPANYTGELFF TGTGCCAGCAGCAAACCCGCGAACTACACCGGGGAGCTGTTTTTT
TRBJ1-1 TRBV28 - - CASSLRARDTEAFF TGTGCCAGCAGTTTAAGGGCGAGGGACACTGAAGCTTTCTTT
TRBJ1-4 TRBV25-1 few - CASSPRGGGNDEKLFF TGTGCCAGCAGTCCCCGGGGGGGAGGGAACGATGAAAAACTGTTTTTT
TRBJ1-1 TRBV5-6 - - CASSPRPDSTEAFF TGTGCCAGCAGCCCACGACCGGACAGTACTGAAGCTTTCTTT
TRBJ2-3 TRBV5-1 - - CASSLGGRASTDTQYF TGCGCCAGCAGCTTGGGAGGCCGTGCTAGCACAGATACGCAGTATTTT
TRBJ1-2 TRBV28 - - CASSFTIGGYTF TGTGCCAGCAGTTTTACGATCGGCGGCTACACCTTC
TRBJ1-5 TRBV19 - - CASSWAASNQPQHF TGTGCCAGTAGTTGGGCAGCTAGCAATCAGCCCCAGCATTTT
TRBJ2-5 TRBV5-1 - TRBD2 CASSFTSGYQETQYF TGCGCCAGCAGCTTCACTAGCGGATATCAAGAGACCCAGTACTTC
TRBJ1-1 TRBV29-1 few - CSAIGGLDTEAFF TGCAGCGCGATTGGGGGGCTAGACACTGAAGCTTTCTTT
TRBJ2-3 TRBV28 - - CASSLGDTDTQYF TGTGCCAGCAGTTTAGGGGACACAGATACGCAGTATTTT
TRBJ2-7 TRBV7-2 once TRBD2 CASSLEALAGTYEQYF TGTGCCAGCAGCTTAGAGGCCCTAGCGGGAACCTACGAGCAGTACTTC
TRBJ2-1 TRBV11-3 - - CASSHRSYLYNEQFF TGTGCCAGCAGCCACCGATCCTACCTATACAATGAGCAGTTCTTC